The 18 T cell receptor beta chains presented below share a single source sample, sequenced in a study of graft-versus-host responses after intestinal transplantation. These TCRs' antigens remain unknown. The table came from immunoSEQ multiplex PCR; TCRdb's copy has only in-frame clones and leaves some out. The sample lists fewer than 85,000 clones; under 90% were seen once. The sample here was unstimulated CD4+ T cells sorted from spleen or lymph node cells, taken before transplant. The receptors shown here come from a human donor who was the organ donor for an intestinal transplant.

This clone occurred a few times. The chain joins TRBV28 to TRBJ2-7; 10 bases match TRBD1. The V gene end was trimmed by 6 bases and the J gene end by 6 bases; junction bases not matched to a gene: 5. The CDR3 runs to 13 residues. Germline lookup yields CDR1 MDHEN and CDR2 SYDVKM. CDR3 amino acids: CASRSGTGAEQYV. The CDR3 coding sequence is TGTGCCAGCAGATCCGGGACAGGGGCCGAGCAGTACGTC.

This rearrangement joins TRBV28 to TRBJ1-1; possible D gene TRBD1, 5 bases. With 7 bases removed from V and 5 bases from J, the gap between germline ends came to 11 bases. The germline gives CDR1 MDHEN, CDR2 SYDVKM. The CDR3 covers 12 residues. The CDR3 nucleotides are TGTGCCAGCAAGGAGGGGAGGACTGAAGCTTTCTTT. Residues: CASKEGRTEAFF.

The chain combines TRBV30 with TRBJ1-4; D remains unclear. CDR3 length equals 17 residues. The germline V gene has CDR1 GTSNPN and CDR2 SVGIG (reference sequence). V was cut by 0 bases and J by 0 bases, with 14 bases left in between. CDR3 nucleotides: TGTGCCTGGAGTGTTGGTCGTGCGAGAGCAACTAATGAAAAACTGTTTTTT. It codes for CAWSVGRARATNEKLFF.

The chain recombines TRBV28 with TRBJ2-7; 11 bases agree with TRBD1. This CDR3 contains 15 residues. Germline CDR1 and CDR2: MDHEN and SYDVKM. V gave up 2 bases and J gave up 4 bases; unmatched junction bases: 4. This CDR3 is CASSLPGQGVYEQYV. The CDR3 DNA is TGTGCCAGCAGTTTACCGGGACAGGGGGTTTACGAGCAGTACGTC.

The rearrangement joins TRBV27 to TRBJ1-6; 11 bases map to TRBD1. Trimming cost V 5 bases and J 6 bases; bases outside gene matches: 6. Germline loops: CDR1 MNHEY, CDR2 SMNVEV (reference sequence). The CDR3 covers 16 residues. This CDR3 reads CASSLPDRGRNSPLHF. As DNA, the CDR3 is TGTGCCAGCAGTCTCCCGGACAGGGGGCGTAATTCACCCCTCCACTTT.

The rearrangement joins TRBV6-5 to TRBJ1-2, with 7 bases fitting TRBD1. CDR1 and CDR2 (germline): MNHEY, SVGAGI. Trimming cost V 2 bases and J 4 bases; bases outside gene matches: 7. The CDR3 is 15 amino acids. The chain's CDR3 is CASSYDPDRSYGYTF. The CDR3 nucleotides read TGTGCCAGCAGTTACGATCCGGACAGGTCCTATGGCTACACCTTC.

The V call is TRBV28, the J call TRBJ2-5, with D perhaps matching TRBD1 (6 bases). The germline CDR1 and CDR2 sequences are MDHEN and SYDVKM. Trimming left V 5 bases short and J 7 bases short, with 11 bases between. This CDR3 is built from 12 residues. Written as DNA, the CDR3 is TGTGCCAGCAGTACAGGGTGGGCGACCCAGTACTTC. This gives the protein CASSTGWATQYF.

V gene TRBV5-4 combines with J gene TRBJ2-5; D may be TRBD1 (7 bases). The V end lost 4 bases, the J end lost 4 bases, and 17 bases lay between the germline ends. Germline V gene data show CDR1 as SGHNT and CDR2 as YYREEE (reference sequence). This CDR3 spans 15 amino acids. The CDR3 loop reads CASSGSIQGGETQYF. The CDR3 coding sequence is TGTGCCAGCAGCGGATCAATCCAGGGGGGAGAGACCCAGTACTTC.

The chain recombines TRBV18 with TRBJ1-2; D might be TRBD1 (5 bases). The CDR3 covers 18 residues. V gave up 1 base and J gave up 0 bases, with 18 bases separating them. Per germline, CDR1 KGHSH and CDR2 LQKENI. The CDR3 protein is CASSPRFVQGQANYGYTF. The CDR3 DNA is TGTGCCAGCTCACCACGGTTCGTCCAGGGTCAGGCTAACTATGGCTACACCTTC.

This CDR3 reads CATQPGQGIGEQYV. CDR3 nucleotides: TGTGCCACACAACCGGGACAGGGAATCGGCGAGCAGTACGTC. The rearrangement uses TRBV5-4 and TRBJ2-7; 9 bases align to TRBD1. In germline, CDR1 is SGHNT, CDR2 YYREEE (reference sequence). With 9 bases clipped from V and 6 bases from J, the junction kept 13 bases outside the gene matches. The CDR3 length is 14 residues.

Concerning this clone itself: The junction departs from germline at one end; a sequencing error may be responsible. The same CDR3 can be traced to other DNA sequences in this sample. The rearrangement links TRBV6-5 to TRBJ1-6, with 9 bases matching TRBD1. The CDR3 loop spans 15 amino acids. CDR1 is MNHEY, CDR2 SVGAGI, per germline. The CDR3 here is CASSYSGQGNSPLHF. Here the CDR3 DNA reads TGTGCCAGCAGTTACTCGGGACAGGGTAATTCACCCCTTCACTTT.

The chain recombines TRBV5-1 with TRBJ2-2; 11 bases are shared with TRBD2. The CDR3 has 18 residues. The V segment lost 1 base and the J segment 0 bases; nucleotides outside the gene matches: 5. The germline V gene encodes CDR1 SGHRS and CDR2 YFSETQ. DNA for the CDR3: TGCGCCAGCAGCTTGCGGCTAGCGGGGGGCCCGAACACCGGGGAGCTGTTTTTT. Its protein product is CASSLRLAGGPNTGELFF.

The J gene is TRBJ1-6, the V gene TRBV28; D is uncertain. V shed 4 bases and J shed 8 bases, with 3 bases lying between them. Germline V lookup: CDR1 MDHEN, CDR2 SYDVKM. The CDR3 spans 11 residues. The CDR3 spells CASSSYSPLHF. In DNA, the CDR3 is TGTGCCAGCAGTTCCTATTCACCCCTCCACTTT.

The chain couples TRBV5-6 to TRBJ1-5; D is perhaps TRBD1 (6 bases). CDR1 is SGHDT, CDR2 YYEEEE, per germline. V dropped 1 base and J dropped 6 bases, with 14 bases sitting between them. The CDR3 loop spans 15 amino acids. The chain's CDR3 is CASSLTDRKGQPQHF. The CDR3, as DNA: TGTGCCAGCAGCTTGACGGACAGAAAGGGTCAGCCCCAGCATTTT.

The chain links TRBV6-5 to TRBJ1-1; no clear D. From germline, CDR1 is MNHEY and CDR2 SVGAGI. Trimming took off 1 base at V and 9 bases at J, with 6 bases between the two ends. The CDR3 runs 11 residues. CDR3 nucleotide sequence: TGTGCCAGCAGTTACTATAGCCAAGCTTTCTTT. This codes for CASSYYSQAFF.

This clone was counted a single time. The gene calls are TRBV6-5 and TRBJ1-2; 8 bases align to TRBD1. The length of the CDR3 is 14 residues. The V and J ends lost 8 bases and 1 base, in that order; junction bases with no gene match: 6. Germline-derived CDR1 and CDR2 are MNHEY and SVGAGI. CDR3 sequence reads: CASSTTGDNYGYTF. Here the CDR3 DNA reads TGTGCCAGCTCTACGACAGGGGATAACTATGGCTACACCTTC.

Written as DNA, the CDR3 is TGTGCCAGCAGCCGGAGGCGATCTCCTGGCGAGCAGTACGTC. Translation gives CASSRRRSPGEQYV. The chain couples TRBV11-2 to TRBJ2-7, with D perhaps matching TRBD2 (5 bases). The CDR3 is 14 amino acids. In germline, CDR1 is SGHAT, CDR2 FQNNGV. Trimming took off 5 bases at V and 6 bases at J, with 17 bases between the two ends.

This clone was recorded a few times. The gene calls are TRBV5-1 and TRBJ1-5, with TRBD1 identical over 7 bases. The trim removed 5 bases at V and 4 bases at J, leaving 6 bases unmatched. This CDR3 has 14 amino acids. Germline loops: CDR1 SGHRS, CDR2 YFSETQ. CDR3 in DNA: TGCGCCAGCAGATCCGGGACAGATAATCAGCCCCAGCATTTT. The encoded protein is CASRSGTDNQPQHF.